A selection of T cell receptor beta chains follows, all from one sample in a study of T-cell memory formation after mild COVID-19. TCRdb re-derived calls from the 5' RACE reads in MiXCR, one entry per CDR3 protein. Counted here are hundreds of thousands of distinct CDR3 sequences, around 25% occurring once; the ten biggest clones make up around 12%. Sequencing was performed on PBMCs or a T cell subset sorted from them (not recorded which). The receptor set was obtained from an adult woman who had mild COVID-19 (a few samples of this study predate the infection). Cell type and time point are not known. The CDR3 runs from the conserved cysteine through the conserved F or W. The order of the fields is CDR3 DNA, CDR3 protein, clone size, D gene, J gene, V gene. A D gene is named only where the DNA matches it firmly. Size tells how often a clone was seen (once, few, many) or the class of an expanded clone, and some rows leave it out.

CDR3 DNA: TGTGCCACCAGTGATTTCCTAGCGTCTGAGCAGTTCTTC
CDR3 protein: CATSDFLASEQFF
clone size: few
D gene: .
J gene: TRBJ2-1
V gene: TRBV24-1

CDR3 DNA: TGTGCCAGCAGCCAATATGGACAGGGGGGCGGGACTGAAGCTTTCTTT
CDR3 protein: CASSQYGQGGGTEAFF
clone size: few
D gene: TRBD1
J gene: TRBJ1-1
V gene: TRBV3-1

CDR3 DNA: TGCAGTGCTTCTGAGACAGGGAATAACTATGGCTACACCTTC
CDR3 protein: CSASETGNNYGYTF
clone size: .
D gene: TRBD1
J gene: TRBJ1-2
V gene: TRBV20-1

CDR3 DNA: TGTGCCAGCAGCGCCACAGGGAGGTCAGATACGCAGTATTTT
CDR3 protein: CASSATGRSDTQYF
clone size: .
D gene: .
J gene: TRBJ2-3
V gene: TRBV7-9

CDR3 DNA: TGTGCTAGCAGCCAAGAGCTGGCAGTCTACACTGAAGCTTTCTTT
CDR3 protein: CASSQELAVYTEAFF
clone size: .
D gene: .
J gene: TRBJ1-1
V gene: TRBV4-2

CDR3 DNA: TGCAGTGCTCCTAGCGGGGGGAATCAAGAGACCCAGTACTTC
CDR3 protein: CSAPSGGNQETQYF
clone size: .
D gene: TRBD2
J gene: TRBJ2-5
V gene: TRBV20-1

CDR3 DNA: TGTGCCAGCAGTGTTCGACAGGGACGGTCGGGAGGGAACACTGAAGCTTTCTTT
CDR3 protein: CASSVRQGRSGGNTEAFF
clone size: once
D gene: TRBD1
J gene: TRBJ1-1
V gene: TRBV6-1

CDR3 DNA: TGCGCCAGCAGCCAAGACCAGGGATGGAGCAATCAGCCCCAGCATTTT
CDR3 protein: CASSQDQGWSNQPQHF
clone size: .
D gene: .
J gene: TRBJ1-5
V gene: TRBV4-1

CDR3 DNA: TGTGCCAGCAGTCCCCGGGGCCCCCCGTCGAATGAGCAGTTCTTC
CDR3 protein: CASSPRGPPSNEQFF
clone size: .
D gene: .
J gene: TRBJ2-1
V gene: TRBV3-1

CDR3 DNA: TGTGCCAGCGCCTCCGGGACAGCCTACGAGCAGTACTTC
CDR3 protein: CASASGTAYEQYF
clone size: many
D gene: TRBD1
J gene: TRBJ2-7
V gene: TRBV12-3/TRBV12-4

CDR3 DNA: TGTGCTAGCACCGGGGGGGGGGAGACCCCTGAAGCTTTCTTT
CDR3 protein: CASTGGGETPEAFF
clone size: few
D gene: .
J gene: TRBJ1-1
V gene: TRBV7-7

CDR3 DNA: TGCGCCAGCAGCCTCACGATTAGGAAGAAAACCTACGAGCAGTACTTC
CDR3 protein: CASSLTIRKKTYEQYF
clone size: few
D gene: .
J gene: TRBJ2-7
V gene: TRBV4-1

CDR3 DNA: TGTGCCAGCAGCCGGTCCGGATCGAGCTCCTACGAGCAGTACTTC
CDR3 protein: CASSRSGSSSYEQYF
clone size: few
D gene: .
J gene: TRBJ2-7
V gene: TRBV7-9

CDR3 DNA: TGTGCCAGCAGCTTAAGGGCCGGACTAGCGGGATCCAATGAGCAGTTCTTC
CDR3 protein: CASSLRAGLAGSNEQFF
clone size: .
D gene: TRBD2
J gene: TRBJ2-1
V gene: TRBV7-9

CDR3 DNA: TGTGCCAGTAGTAGGGCAGGCAATAACTATGGCTACACCTTC
CDR3 protein: CASSRAGNNYGYTF
clone size: .
D gene: .
J gene: TRBJ1-2
V gene: TRBV19

CDR3 DNA: TGCAGCGTTGAAGGGGGGGCCAGCGCCTACGAGCAGTACTTC
CDR3 protein: CSVEGGASAYEQYF
clone size: few
D gene: .
J gene: TRBJ2-7
V gene: TRBV29-1

CDR3 DNA: TGTGCCAGCAGGCTTGGGCCTGAGCAGTTCTTC
CDR3 protein: CASRLGPEQFF
clone size: few
D gene: .
J gene: TRBJ2-1
V gene: TRBV25-1

CDR3 DNA: TGCAGCGTCCCCTGGGACAGTCGAACGAACACTGAAGCTTTCTTT
CDR3 protein: CSVPWDSRTNTEAFF
clone size: .
D gene: TRBD1
J gene: TRBJ1-1
V gene: TRBV29-1

CDR3 DNA: TGCAGCGTAGGGGGAGGGCAGGGCCGTAACAATGAGCAGTTCTTC
CDR3 protein: CSVGGGQGRNNEQFF
clone size: .
D gene: .
J gene: TRBJ2-1
V gene: TRBV29-1

CDR3 DNA: TGTGCCATCAAGGAGGGACAGGGAGCCTACGAGCAGTACTTC
CDR3 protein: CAIKEGQGAYEQYF
clone size: .
D gene: TRBD1
J gene: TRBJ2-7
V gene: TRBV10-3

CDR3 DNA: TGTGCCACCAGCGGGTTGATCCCCACCTACAATGAGCAGTTCTTC
CDR3 protein: CATSGLIPTYNEQFF
clone size: .
D gene: .
J gene: TRBJ2-1
V gene: TRBV15

CDR3 DNA: TGTGCCAGCAGCCGGGGGCTAGCGTCCGGGGAGCTGTTTTTT
CDR3 protein: CASSRGLASGELFF
clone size: many
D gene: .
J gene: TRBJ2-2
V gene: TRBV7-2

CDR3 DNA: TGTGCCAGCAGCCTCCGTGCCCGGGACTATGGCTACACCTTC
CDR3 protein: CASSLRARDYGYTF
clone size: few
D gene: .
J gene: TRBJ1-2
V gene: TRBV27

CDR3 DNA: TGCGCCAGCAGCCAGCTCACGGGGGGAACAGATACGCAGTATTTT
CDR3 protein: CASSQLTGGTDTQYF
clone size: .
D gene: TRBD2
J gene: TRBJ2-3
V gene: TRBV4-3

CDR3 DNA: TGTGCCAGCAGCTGGACCCCGGTCAATGAGCAGTTCTTC
CDR3 protein: CASSWTPVNEQFF
clone size: few
D gene: .
J gene: TRBJ2-1
V gene: TRBV7-9

CDR3 DNA: TGTGCCAGCAGTTACTCGACTAGCGGGGCCTACGAGCAGTACTTC
CDR3 protein: CASSYSTSGAYEQYF
clone size: .
D gene: TRBD2
J gene: TRBJ2-7
V gene: TRBV6-5

CDR3 DNA: TGTGCCAGCAGCTCACTCGGGGGGATCAGGTCCGGGGAGCTGTTTTTT
CDR3 protein: CASSSLGGIRSGELFF
clone size: .
D gene: TRBD2
J gene: TRBJ2-2
V gene: TRBV7-3

CDR3 DNA: TGTGCCAGCAGTGACCACAAGACTGGGGCCAACGTCCTGACTTTC
CDR3 protein: CASSDHKTGANVLTF
clone size: few
D gene: .
J gene: TRBJ2-6
V gene: TRBV25-1

CDR3 DNA: TGTGCCAGCAGCCAGGGTCCCTATGGGGAGACCCAGTACTTC
CDR3 protein: CASSQGPYGETQYF
clone size: .
D gene: .
J gene: TRBJ2-5
V gene: TRBV3-1

CDR3 DNA: TGTGCCAGCAGTTACCCCTTGTACGAGCAGTACTTC
CDR3 protein: CASSYPLYEQYF
clone size: .
D gene: .
J gene: TRBJ2-7
V gene: TRBV6-2/TRBV6-3

CDR3 DNA: TGCAGCGATCGGACAGGGGAAGCTTTCTTT
CDR3 protein: CSDRTGEAFF
clone size: few
D gene: TRBD1
J gene: TRBJ1-1
V gene: TRBV29-1

CDR3 DNA: TGTGCCAGCAGCTTAGCTCATTCAGGCTTGGGAGATACGCAGTATTTT
CDR3 protein: CASSLAHSGLGDTQYF
clone size: few
D gene: .
J gene: TRBJ2-3
V gene: TRBV7-9

CDR3 DNA: TGTGCCAGCAGTTACTTCGGGGGTATGGACACCGGGGAGCTGTTTTTT
CDR3 protein: CASSYFGGMDTGELFF
clone size: .
D gene: .
J gene: TRBJ2-2
V gene: TRBV6-5

CDR3 DNA: TGCAGCGTTGTGCGTATTAGCGGGGGATTTAGCACAGATACGCAGTATTTT
CDR3 protein: CSVVRISGGFSTDTQYF
clone size: many
D gene: TRBD2
J gene: TRBJ2-3
V gene: TRBV29-1

CDR3 DNA: TGTGCCACCAGTGACCTGGACAAGACCAATGAGCAGTTCTTC
CDR3 protein: CATSDLDKTNEQFF
clone size: .
D gene: .
J gene: TRBJ2-1
V gene: TRBV24-1

CDR3 DNA: TGCAGTGCTAGAGACGACTGGGCGACCGCCTACGAGCAGTACTTC
CDR3 protein: CSARDDWATAYEQYF
clone size: .
D gene: .
J gene: TRBJ2-7
V gene: TRBV20-1

CDR3 DNA: TGCAGTGCTATGGTAGGGGTGGATGGCTACACCTTC
CDR3 protein: CSAMVGVDGYTF
clone size: .
D gene: .
J gene: TRBJ1-2
V gene: TRBV20-1

CDR3 DNA: TGTGCCAGCAGTTACTCGGGGCAGTACTACGAGCAGTACTTC
CDR3 protein: CASSYSGQYYEQYF
clone size: .
D gene: .
J gene: TRBJ2-7
V gene: TRBV6-2/TRBV6-3

CDR3 DNA: TGTGCCAGCAGCCAGGGCCCGGGGACAGGGAAGAGAGATACGCAGTATTTT
CDR3 protein: CASSQGPGTGKRDTQYF
clone size: few
D gene: TRBD1
J gene: TRBJ2-3
V gene: TRBV4-2

CDR3 DNA: TGCAGTGCTAGAGGAACACCGGGACAGGGGAATTCACCCCTCCACTTT
CDR3 protein: CSARGTPGQGNSPLHF
clone size: few
D gene: TRBD1
J gene: TRBJ1-6
V gene: TRBV20-1

CDR3 DNA: TGCAGCGTCGAGGGGGACAAATCGCTCGAGCAGTACTTC
CDR3 protein: CSVEGDKSLEQYF
clone size: .
D gene: .
J gene: TRBJ2-7
V gene: TRBV29-1

CDR3 DNA: TGCAGCGTTGATGCCGGGGTCTATAACCGCGAGCAGTACTTC
CDR3 protein: CSVDAGVYNREQYF
clone size: few
D gene: .
J gene: TRBJ2-7
V gene: TRBV29-1

CDR3 DNA: TGCGCCAGCCGCGCGGACAGCGGAAACACCATATATTTT
CDR3 protein: CASRADSGNTIYF
clone size: .
D gene: .
J gene: TRBJ1-3
V gene: TRBV5-1

CDR3 DNA: TGTGCCAGCGGGGGGCCGAGGCCCCGGCGGTTCTTC
CDR3 protein: CASGGPRPRRFF
clone size: .
D gene: .
J gene: TRBJ2-1
V gene: TRBV2

CDR3 DNA: TGTGCCAGCAGCCCGACAGGGTATAATGAAAAACTGTTTTTT
CDR3 protein: CASSPTGYNEKLFF
clone size: once
D gene: TRBD1
J gene: TRBJ1-4
V gene: TRBV5-5

CDR3 DNA: TGTGCCAGCAGCTCCGGACTAGCGAGTAGGGAGACCCAGTACTTC
CDR3 protein: CASSSGLASRETQYF
clone size: few
D gene: TRBD2
J gene: TRBJ2-5
V gene: TRBV7-2

CDR3 DNA: TGTGCCAGCAGCTTAGTGGGGGACCACTACAATGAGCAGTTCTTC
CDR3 protein: CASSLVGDHYNEQFF
clone size: .
D gene: .
J gene: TRBJ2-1
V gene: TRBV7-9

CDR3 DNA: TGTGCCAGCAGCTTAGGAGGGACAGTTAAAGAGACCCAGTACTTC
CDR3 protein: CASSLGGTVKETQYF
clone size: .
D gene: TRBD1
J gene: TRBJ2-5
V gene: TRBV7-2

CDR3 DNA: TGCAGTTTTGGGGCTAACTATGGCTACACCTTC
CDR3 protein: CSFGANYGYTF
clone size: .
D gene: .
J gene: TRBJ1-2
V gene: TRBV20-1

CDR3 DNA: TGTGCCAGCAGCATAGGACAGGTTAGTGAGCAGTTCTTC
CDR3 protein: CASSIGQVSEQFF
clone size: .
D gene: TRBD1
J gene: TRBJ2-1
V gene: TRBV7-2

CDR3 DNA: TGTGCCAGCAGCACGACCCGGGGGGGTGAGCAGTTCTTC
CDR3 protein: CASSTTRGGEQFF
clone size: .
D gene: TRBD2
J gene: TRBJ2-1
V gene: TRBV14

CDR3 DNA: TGTGCCAGCAGTTTAACAGTAGGCAATGAGCAGTTCTTC
CDR3 protein: CASSLTVGNEQFF
clone size: .
D gene: .
J gene: TRBJ2-1
V gene: TRBV12-3/TRBV12-4

CDR3 DNA: TGTGCCAGCCCAACGACTTGCCCACGGGATTACAATGAGCAGTTCTTC
CDR3 protein: CASPTTCPRDYNEQFF
clone size: few
D gene: .
J gene: TRBJ2-1
V gene: TRBV6-4

CDR3 DNA: TGTGCCAGCAGCCCCGCTAGCGGCGCTTACGAGCAGTACTTC
CDR3 protein: CASSPASGAYEQYF
clone size: .
D gene: TRBD2
J gene: TRBJ2-7
V gene: TRBV12-3/TRBV12-4